Below are 18 T cell receptor beta chains sequenced from a single sample in a study of blood T cell repertoires in COVID-19. Produced via immunoSEQ multiplex PCR; TCRdb's table is partial and in-frame only. The data contain 250,000 or so clones, around 81% of them singletons. The specimen sequenced was PBMCs or T cells enriched from blood (not recorded which). The receptors were sampled from a man aged 50-60 years who had recovered from COVID-19.

The J gene is TRBJ2-7, the V gene TRBV6-5, with D possibly matching TRBD2 (5 bases). CDR3 length: 12 residues. V lost 6 bases and J 4 bases, leaving 10 bases between the germline ends. CDR1 MNHEY and CDR2 SVGAGI come from the germline V gene. CDR3 sequence: CASSFTGYEQYF. The CDR3 nucleotides are TGTGCCAGCAGCTTTACGGGGTACGAGCAGTACTTC.

The chain is built from TRBV4-2 and TRBJ2-1, with 10 bases that match TRBD2. Germline V CDR1 and CDR2: LGHNA, YNFKEQ. The CDR3 spans 18 residues. V dropped 0 bases and J dropped 8; count of bases not matched to a gene: 13. The CDR3 is CASSQDRSGRARGDEQFF. Here the CDR3 DNA reads TGTGCCAGCAGCCAAGATCGGAGCGGGAGGGCCAGGGGTGATGAGCAGTTCTTC.

The chain is built from TRBV28 and TRBJ1-1; 7 bases align to TRBD1. Germline CDR1 and CDR2: MDHEN and SYDVKM. V was clipped by 6 bases and J by 7 bases; unmatched bases: 14. The CDR3 consists of 15 residues. CDR3 in DNA: TGTGCCAGCAGGACCGGAGGGGGCACGTGGGTTGAAGCTTTCTTT. Translating gives CASRTGGGTWVEAFF.

The rearrangement joins TRBV5-8 to TRBJ2-5, with D uncertain. This CDR3 spans 14 amino acids. CDR1 and CDR2 from the germline V gene are SGHTS and YDEGEE. Trimming stripped 1 base from V and 3 bases from J, with 10 bases between. CDR3: CASSLIRYEETQYF. CDR3 in DNA: TGTGCCAGCAGCTTGATCCGGTACGAAGAGACCCAGTACTTC.

The V and J genes are TRBV9 and TRBJ1-2; no definite D call. CDR3 length: 17 amino acids. V was clipped by 0 bases and J by 5 bases, with 20 bases between them. Germline values: CDR1 SGDLS, CDR2 YYNGEE. The CDR3 reads CASSVDHSSALLYGYTF. The CDR3 nucleotides read TGTGCCAGCAGCGTAGATCACAGCTCCGCACTTCTATATGGCTACACCTTC.

The chain is built from TRBV10-1 and TRBJ2-1; D unclear. The V and J ends lost 6 bases and 0 bases respectively, with 9 bases between them. This CDR3 region has 14 residues. The germline V gene encodes CDR1 WNHNN and CDR2 SYGVQD (reference sequence). The CDR3 sequence is CASSPGSSYNEQFF. In DNA, the CDR3 is TGCGCCAGCAGCCCAGGAAGCTCCTACAATGAGCAGTTCTTC.

The genes are TRBV7-3 and TRBJ2-3; weak D call: TRBD1 (6 bases). Germline values: CDR1 SGHTA, CDR2 FQGTGA. The CDR3 runs to 14 residues. Trimming removed 4 bases at V and 4 bases at J, with 12 bases between. DNA of the CDR3: TGTGCCAGCAGCTCCCCAGGGGTCTCAGATACGCAGTATTTT. This sequence encodes CASSSPGVSDTQYF.

The chain is built from TRBV19 and TRBJ1-5, with 7 positions matching TRBD1. V trimming: 5 bases; J trimming: 2 bases; junction bases outside the gene matches: 3. Germline V gives CDR1 LNHDA, CDR2 SQIVND (reference sequence). This CDR3 is built from 14 residues. The chain's CDR3 is CASSAQGRNQPQHF. Here the CDR3 DNA reads TGTGCCAGTAGTGCACAGGGGCGCAATCAGCCCCAGCATTTT.

The chain uses TRBV6-1 and TRBJ1-2; the match to TRBD1 covers 8 bases. J gave up 9 bases and V 2 bases, and 20 bases lay outside the gene matches. The CDR3 length is 18 residues. Germline loops: CDR1 MNHNS, CDR2 SASEGT. CDR3 coding DNA: TGTGCCAGCAGTGAATCGGTCGGGGACAGGCCACTTTGGATTAGCTACACCTTC. This sequence encodes CASSESVGDRPLWISYTF.

The V call is TRBV7-8, the J call TRBJ2-7; weak D call: TRBD1 (6 bases). CDR3 size: 14 residues. Trimming pared 4 bases from V and 3 bases from J, leaving 13 bases between. Per the germline V gene, CDR1 is SGHVS and CDR2 is FQNEAQ. The CDR3: CASSSRDTIYEQYF. The CDR3 DNA sequence: TGTGCCAGCAGCTCCCGGGACACGATCTACGAGCAGTACTTC. The whole variable domain, filled in from reference TRBV7-8 and TRBJ2-7, reads GAGVSQSPRYKVAKRGQDVALRCDPISGHVSLFWYQQALGQGPEFLTYFQNEAQLDKSGLPSDRFFAERPEGSVSTLKIQRTQQEDSAVYLCASSSRDTIYEQYFGPGTRLTVT.

CDR3 bases: TGTGCCAGCAGCTTAAAAGCGCTCAAAAACATTCAGTACTTC. It encodes CASSLKALKNIQYF. The chain combines TRBV7-2 with TRBJ2-4, with no clear D. V dropped 2 bases and J dropped 3 bases, with 8 bases sitting between them. CDR3 size: 14 residues. Germline V gives CDR1 SGHTA, CDR2 FQGNSA.

The chain couples TRBV7-2 to TRBJ2-1, with 12 bases lining up with TRBD2. V shed 1 base and J 8 bases; nucleotides not matched to a gene: 9. This CDR3 region has 17 residues. CDR1 and CDR2 from the germline V gene are SGHTA and FQGNSA. In DNA form, the CDR3 reads TGTGCCAGCAGCTTAGGTCCTAGCGGGAGGGCCTCTGATGAGCAGTTCTTC. Its protein is CASSLGPSGRASDEQFF.

The rearrangement links TRBV2 to TRBJ1-2; no clear D gene. Looked up from germline, CDR1 is SNHLY and CDR2 is FYNNEI. Trimming stripped 9 bases from V and 6 bases from J, with 11 bases between. This CDR3 comprises 11 residues. The CDR3 region is CARETRNGYTF. CDR3 coding DNA: TGTGCCAGAGAGACACGGAATGGCTACACCTTC.

The rearrangement uses TRBV5-8 and TRBJ2-2; 8 positions agree with TRBD1. CDR3 size: 15 residues. Unmatched junction bases numbered 6, after V lost 5 bases and J lost 3 bases. Germline V gene lookup returns CDR1 SGHTS and CDR2 YDEGEE. CDR3: CASRGRGRDTGELFF. CDR3 DNA sequence: TGTGCCAGCAGGGGCAGGGGGCGCGACACCGGGGAGCTGTTTTTT.

In regard to this clone: Other DNA sequences in the same sample also yield this CDR3. The genes are TRBV19 and TRBJ2-1; 13 bases align to TRBD2. Germline lookup yields CDR1 LNHDA and CDR2 SQIVND (reference sequence). V was clipped by 5 bases and J by 8 bases; unmatched bases: 3. This CDR3 has 14 residues. CDR3 nucleotides: TGTGCCAGTAGTCCGGGACTAGCGGGACATGAGCAGTTCTTC. Its protein is CASSPGLAGHEQFF.

The chain couples TRBV7-9 to TRBJ2-1; 11 bases line up with TRBD2. Germline V gives CDR1 SEHNR, CDR2 FQNEAQ (reference sequence). J gave up 9 bases and V 0 bases, and 4 bases lay outside the gene matches. The CDR3 has 15 amino acids. DNA of the CDR3: TGTGCCAGCAGCTTAGCCTCCGGGACTAGCGGTGAGCAGTTCTTC. This gives the protein CASSLASGTSGEQFF.

The chain has TRBV28 and TRBJ1-1; TRBD1 might be the D (6 bases). The CDR3 runs 15 residues. Deletions cut 1 base from V and 0 bases from J, with 9 bases between. CDR1 is MDHEN and CDR2 is SYDVKM in the germline V gene. The CDR3 loop is CASSLLQGLNTEAFF. CDR3 DNA sequence: TGTGCCAGCAGTTTATTACAGGGCTTGAACACTGAAGCTTTCTTT.

A single count supports this clone. The chain is built from TRBV11-3 and TRBJ2-1; possibly TRBD2 for D (6 bases). The V end was cut by 3 bases, the J end by 0 bases, with 9 bases between. Germline V lookup: CDR1 SGHNT, CDR2 YENEEA. The CDR3 extends over 15 amino acids. CDR3 sequence reads: CASSFAGPSYNEQFF. Written as DNA, the CDR3 is TGTGCCAGCAGCTTCGCGGGACCCTCCTACAATGAGCAGTTCTTC.